One sample yielded the 32 T cell receptor beta chains listed below, sequenced in a study of control samples from healthy donors and cancer patients. Only in-frame clones appear in the TCRdb table, and some are missing; sequencing was by immunoSEQ multiplex PCR. This sample carries 100,000 to 150,000 clones, around nine tenths of them seen once, and the ten largest clones take more than 2.5%. Material for sequencing was blood. These receptors originate from a man between 50 and 59 years old in good health.

The V gene is TRBV28, the J gene TRBJ1-5; no reliable D call. This CDR3 contains 14 residues. Trimming took off 4 bases at V and 1 base at J, with 8 bases between the two ends. Per germline, CDR1 MDHEN and CDR2 SYDVKM. CDR3 nucleotides: TGTGCCAGCAGTTCGGACGGAAGCAATCAGCCCCAGCATTTT. Protein product: CASSSDGSNQPQHF.

The genes are TRBV11-2 and TRBJ1-2; 9 nucleotides align to TRBD1. V lost 6 bases, J lost 8 bases, and 4 bases stayed unmatched. Germline CDR1 is SGHAT and CDR2 is FQNNGV. The length of the CDR3 is 12 residues. The CDR3 is CASRGQGYGYTF. The CDR3 DNA is TGTGCCAGCAGAGGACAGGGGTACGGCTACACCTTC.

V is TRBV19 and J is TRBJ1-2; 7 bases line up with TRBD1. This CDR3 is built from 15 residues. The V gene's germline CDR1 is LNHDA and CDR2 SQIVND (reference sequence). The junction had 15 bases not matched to a gene; V was cut back by 5 bases and J by 9 bases. CDR3 residues: CASSVTGTAMPSYTF. The CDR3 DNA sequence: TGTGCCAGTAGTGTAACCGGGACAGCCATGCCGAGCTACACCTTC. Full variable domain (remainder filled in from reference TRBV19 and TRBJ1-2): DGGITQSPKYLFRKEGQNVTLSCEQNLNHDAMYWYRQDPGQGLRLIYYSQIVNDFQKGDIAEGYSVSREKKESFPLTVTSAQKNPTAFYLCASSVTGTAMPSYTFGSGTRLTVV.

The chain uses TRBV7-3 and TRBJ2-5; maybe TRBD2 (6 bases). V dropped 2 bases and J dropped 2 bases, with 15 bases sitting between them. The CDR3 is 16 residues long. From germline, CDR1 is SGHTA and CDR2 FQGTGA. The CDR3 DNA sequence: TGTGCCAGCAGCTTAGGGTCGCGGGGCCCTCAAGAGACCCAGTACTTC. Residues: CASSLGSRGPQETQYF. Complete variable domain (other parts from reference TRBV7-3 and TRBJ2-5): GAGVSQTPSNKVTEKGKYVELRCDPISGHTALYWYRQSLGQGPEFLIYFQGTGAADDSGLPNDRFFAVRPEGSVSTLKIQRTERGDSAVYLCASSLGSRGPQETQYFGPGTRLLVL.

This sequence joins TRBV14 and TRBJ2-2; TRBD2 aligns across 8 bases. V was clipped by 1 base and J by 3 bases; unmatched bases: 13. From germline, CDR1 is SGHDN and CDR2 FVKESK. The CDR3 length is 19 residues. CDR3 residues: CASSQVVGRSGGYTGELFF. CDR3 DNA sequence: TGTGCCAGCAGCCAAGTAGTAGGTCGGAGCGGGGGCTACACCGGGGAGCTGTTTTTT.

This chain uses TRBV14 with TRBJ1-2; 7 bases are shared with TRBD1. V lost 3 bases, J lost 7 bases, and 11 bases stayed unmatched. Germline V CDR1 and CDR2: SGHDN, FVKESK. CDR3 size: 15 residues. CDR3 bases: TGTGCCAGCAGCCATGTGGACAGGACGTGGCTTGGCTACACCTTC. It is translated as CASSHVDRTWLGYTF.

The V and J genes are TRBV4-1 and TRBJ2-3, with unresolved D. CDR1 is MGHRA, CDR2 YSYEKL, per germline. This CDR3 comprises 14 residues. Trimming removed 0 bases at V and 5 bases at J, with 9 bases between. The CDR3 sequence is CASSQDWQRDTQYF. CDR3 DNA: TGCGCCAGCAGCCAAGATTGGCAACGAGATACGCAGTATTTT.

Written as DNA, the CDR3 is TGTGCCAGCAGCTTAACGGGGGTGGGTCCTCCTACGTACAATGAGCAGTTCTTC. This translates into CASSLTGVGPPTYNEQFF. V gene TRBV7-3 combines with J gene TRBJ2-1, with D possibly called TRBD1 or TRBD2 (5 bases each). The CDR3 is 18 residues long. The germline CDR1 and CDR2 sequences are SGHTA and FQGTGA. V lost 0 bases and J lost 4, with 19 bases in between.

The chain carries TRBV9 and TRBJ1-5, with a possible D match to TRBD1 (5 bases). Germline CDR1 SGDLS, CDR2 YYNGEE. This CDR3 spans 14 amino acids. Trimming took off 2 bases at V and 5 bases at J, with 11 bases between the two ends. Here the CDR3 DNA reads TGTGCCAGCAGCGTGGGGGGAGGCTATCAGCCCCAGCATTTT. This translates into CASSVGGGYQPQHF.

CDR3 residues: CASNSGTYGYTF. CDR3 nucleotides: TGTGCCAGCAATTCTGGGACCTATGGCTACACCTTC. The chain joins TRBV2 to TRBJ1-2; the D gene is possibly TRBD1 (5 bases). This CDR3 comprises 12 residues. Germline CDR1 and CDR2: SNHLY and FYNNEI. Trimming pared 7 bases from V and 4 bases from J, leaving 10 bases between.

The J gene is TRBJ1-1, the V gene TRBV24-1, with D hard to call. V was cut by 2 bases and J by 6 bases, with 12 bases left in between. The CDR3 is made up of 14 amino acids. The germline V gene has CDR1 KGHDR and CDR2 SFDVKD. CDR3 region: CATSDSHGSAEAFF. CDR3 nucleotide sequence: TGTGCCACCAGTGATTCCCACGGAAGTGCTGAAGCTTTCTTT.

V gene TRBV2 combines with J gene TRBJ1-1; 8 bases map to TRBD1. There are 13 residues in the CDR3. CDR1 and CDR2 from the germline V gene are SNHLY and FYNNEI. V shed 6 bases and J 6 bases; nucleotides not matched to a gene: 6. CDR3 amino acids: CASSTTGDSEAFF. DNA of the CDR3: TGTGCCAGCAGCACGACAGGGGACTCTGAAGCTTTCTTT.

This clone has just a few counts. Its ends do not fully match the called genes, so a read error is possible. The chain recombines TRBV18 with TRBJ1-2, with TRBD1 as a possible D gene (5 bases). The CDR3 loop spans 12 amino acids. Germline assignment: CDR1 KGHSH and CDR2 LQKENI. CDR3 bases: TGTGCCAGCTCACCGGGACCCCCAAGGCGCCCCTTC. Protein sequence: CASSPGPPRRPF.

V gene TRBV19 combines with J gene TRBJ1-5; D not certain. In germline, CDR1 is LNHDA, CDR2 SQIVND (reference sequence). This CDR3 has 13 residues. V lost 5 bases and J 3 bases, leaving 8 bases between the germline ends. In DNA form, the CDR3 reads TGTGCCAGTAGTTTTGGACCCAATCAGCCCCAGCATTTT. Translation gives CASSFGPNQPQHF.

V and J are TRBV28 and TRBJ2-7; D may be TRBD1 or TRBD2 (5 bases each). This CDR3 comprises 16 residues. Germline V gene sequence: CDR1 MDHEN, CDR2 SYDVKM. V shed 4 bases and J shed 0 bases, with 16 bases lying between them. CDR3 region: CASSSRIGASSYEQYF. The DNA of the CDR3 is TGTGCCAGCAGTTCCCGGATCGGGGCCTCCTCCTACGAGCAGTACTTC.

The genes are TRBV2 and TRBJ2-1; D possibly matches TRBD1 or TRBD2 (5 bases each). V lost 6 bases to trimming and J lost 1 base, with 13 bases between them. Per germline, CDR1 SNHLY and CDR2 FYNNEI. CDR3 size: 15 residues. The CDR3 nucleotides read TGTGCCAGCAGGGCGTGGGGGTCTTCCTACAATGAGCAGTTCTTC. Translated, it gives CASRAWGSSYNEQFF.

This sequence joins TRBV11-2 and TRBJ2-1, with D possibly TRBD1 on 7 matching bases. Germline CDR1 SGHAT, CDR2 FQNNGV. The CDR3 is 15 amino acids. Trimming took off 6 bases at V and 5 bases at J, with 17 bases between the two ends. CDR3 coding DNA: TGTGCCAGCAGACAAGACAGGGACTTTAACAATGAGCAGTTCTTC. Residues: CASRQDRDFNNEQFF. The complete variable domain, with remaining parts taken from reference TRBV11-2 and TRBJ2-1, reads EAGVAQSPRYKIIEKRQSVAFWCNPISGHATLYWYQQILGQGPKLLIQFQNNGVVDDSQLPKDRFSAERLKGVDSTLKIQPAKLEDSAVYLCASRQDRDFNNEQFFGPGTRLTVL.

Regarding this clone: The sample contains more than one DNA sequence encoding this CDR3. The CDR3 DNA is TGTGCCAGCAGTCCCACAGGAGGCTATGGCTACACCTTC. Its protein product is CASSPTGGYGYTF. This sequence joins TRBV28 and TRBJ1-2; D is possibly TRBD1 (5 bases). Trimming pared 5 bases from V and 4 bases from J, leaving 11 bases between. CDR1 is MDHEN, CDR2 SYDVKM, per germline. The CDR3 covers 13 residues.

The rearrangement links TRBV30 to TRBJ2-2; D unresolved. CDR1 and CDR2 (germline): GTSNPN, SVGIG (reference sequence). V lost 0 bases and J lost 7, with 9 bases in between. CDR3 length: 13 residues. CDR3 coding DNA: TGTGCCTGGAGTGTACAGTTGGGCGGGGAGCTGTTTTTT. Its translation: CAWSVQLGGELFF. The full variable domain, rest sourced from reference TRBV30 and TRBJ2-2, is SQTIHQWPATLVQPVGSPLSLECTVEGTSNPNLYWYRQAAGRGLQLLFYSVGIGQISSEVPQNLSASRPQDRQFILSSKKLLLSDSGFYLCAWSVQLGGELFFGEGSRLTVL.

This clone was detected only a few times. The chain uses TRBV18 and TRBJ1-3; 7 positions match TRBD1. Losses at the gene ends were 8 bases for V and 7 bases for J; bases not matched to a gene: 5. The CDR3 covers 12 residues. Germline V gives CDR1 KGHSH, CDR2 LQKENI. Written as DNA, the CDR3 is TGTGCCAGCACAGGGGAAGGTAACACCATATATTTT. It translates to CASTGEGNTIYF. Full variable domain (missing parts from reference TRBV18 and TRBJ1-3): NAGVMQNPRHLVRRRGQEARLRCSPMKGHSHVYWYRQLPEEGLKFMVYLQKENIIDESGMPKERFSAEFPKEGPSILRIQQVVRGDSAAYFCASTGEGNTIYFGEGSWLTVV.

The CDR3 loop is CASSLAGLDQPQHF. The CDR3 nucleotides read TGCGCCAGCAGCTTGGCCGGGTTGGATCAGCCCCAGCATTTT. The chain combines TRBV5-1 with TRBJ1-5; D ambiguous. CDR3 length equals 14 residues. Deletions cut 0 bases from V and 5 bases from J, with 9 bases between. The V gene's germline CDR1 is SGHRS and CDR2 YFSETQ.

The chain couples TRBV27 to TRBJ2-3; the D gene is possibly TRBD1 (6 bases). With 6 bases removed from V and 6 bases from J, the gap between germline ends came to 10 bases. The CDR3 runs to 12 residues. Germline assignment: CDR1 MNHEY and CDR2 SMNVEV (reference sequence). CDR3: CASSLRGDTQYF. CDR3 DNA sequence: TGTGCCAGCAGCCTAAGGGGGGATACGCAGTATTTT.

The CDR3 loop reads CASSSYRGNGETQYF. The CDR3 DNA reads TGTGCCAGCAGTTCGTACAGGGGGAACGGGGAGACCCAGTACTTC. This chain links TRBV6-5 with TRBJ2-5; TRBD1 matches at 8 bases. Germline V gene sequence: CDR1 MNHEY, CDR2 SVGAGI. This CDR3 region has 15 residues. V shed 4 bases and J 5 bases; nucleotides not matched to a gene: 9.

The V gene is TRBV7-2, the J gene TRBJ2-1; D remains unclear. V dropped 1 base and J dropped 1 base, with 14 bases sitting between them. This CDR3 region has 17 residues. Germline CDR1 is SGHTA and CDR2 is FQGNSA. The CDR3 DNA sequence: TGTGCCAGCAGCTTAGGGGCCCCTAGTTGGTCCTACAATGAGCAGTTCTTC. Residues: CASSLGAPSWSYNEQFF.

This chain uses TRBV27 with TRBJ2-3; 9 bases map to TRBD1. CDR1 and CDR2 from the germline V gene are MNHEY and SMNVEV (reference sequence). The CDR3 consists of 16 residues. V gave up 5 bases and J gave up 0 bases; unmatched junction bases: 6. CDR3 residues: CASSPPGTGSTDTQYF. The CDR3 DNA sequence: TGTGCCAGCAGTCCCCCCGGGACAGGGAGCACAGATACGCAGTATTTT.

The chain uses TRBV11-1 and TRBJ1-6; 10 bases are shared with TRBD1. Per germline, CDR1 SGHAT and CDR2 FQDESV (reference sequence). V shed 6 bases, J shed 2 bases, and the junction held 1 base outside the gene matches. The CDR3 contains 15 residues. CDR3 nucleotides: TGTGCCAGCAGGACAGGGGGCGCCTATAATTCACCCCTCCACTTT. Encoded protein: CASRTGGAYNSPLHF.

V is TRBV6-5 and J is TRBJ1-2; possible D gene TRBD1, 5 bases. Per germline, CDR1 MNHEY and CDR2 SVGAGI. The CDR3 is 13 amino acids. V was cut by 6 bases and J by 7 bases, with 15 bases left in between. The CDR3 nucleotides read TGTGCCAGCAGGGCCCCTCAGGGACGTGGCTACACCTTC. As protein: CASRAPQGRGYTF.

The gene calls are TRBV19 and TRBJ2-1; D call uncertain. V was trimmed by 1 base and J by 6 bases, leaving 10 bases between them. The germline gives CDR1 LNHDA, CDR2 SQIVND (reference sequence). The CDR3 is made up of 14 amino acids. In DNA, the CDR3 is TGTGCCAGTAGTATAGCGGCTACGAGCAATGAGCAGTTCTTC. Translated: CASSIAATSNEQFF.

V usage is TRBV24-1 and J usage is TRBJ2-1; a possible D gene is TRBD2 (7 bases). V lost 8 bases and J 3 bases, leaving 19 bases between the germline ends. Germline V gene data show CDR1 as KGHDR and CDR2 as SFDVKD. This CDR3 region has 16 residues. CDR3 residues: CATIGGGAWYYNEQFF. The DNA of the CDR3 is TGTGCCACCATCGGAGGGGGGGCTTGGTACTACAATGAGCAGTTCTTC.

This clone was observed a few times. The CDR3 spells CASSSRQTYEQYF. For the CDR3, the DNA is TGTGCCAGCAGCTCCCGACAGACCTACGAGCAGTACTTC. This chain links TRBV7-2 with TRBJ2-7; tentatively, D is TRBD1 (5 bases). CDR3 length: 13 residues. V gave up 4 bases and J gave up 2 bases, with 9 bases separating them. The V gene's germline CDR1 is SGHTA and CDR2 FQGNSA.

This rearrangement joins TRBV6-6 to TRBJ2-7; TRBD2 matches 9 bases. V shed 2 bases, J shed 2 bases, and the junction held 4 bases outside the gene matches. The germline CDR1 and CDR2 sequences are MNHNY and SVGAGI (reference sequence). CDR3 length: 15 amino acids. The CDR3 coding sequence is TGTGCCAGCAGTTACCTAGCGGGAACAACCTACGAGCAGTACTTC. The encoded protein is CASSYLAGTTYEQYF.

The CDR3 loop reads CASNGQGNGRQETQYF. The CDR3 DNA reads as TGTGCCAGCAACGGACAGGGAAATGGTAGACAAGAGACCCAGTACTTC. The genes are TRBV28 and TRBJ2-5; 8 nucleotides match TRBD1. The V segment lost 7 bases and the J segment 2 bases; nucleotides outside the gene matches: 12. Germline V gene sequence: CDR1 MDHEN, CDR2 SYDVKM. The CDR3 contains 16 residues.